These 7 T cell receptor beta chains were all obtained from the same sample, sequenced in a study of T cell responses to AZD1222 COVID-19 vaccine. Produced via immunoSEQ multiplex PCR; TCRdb's table is partial and in-frame only. The sample lists around 200,000 clones; approximately 92% were seen once. The starting material was peripheral blood, obtained 28 days after the second dose of the MenACWY control vaccine. The receptors were gathered from an adult who received the MenACWY meningococcal vaccine as a control.

The chain couples TRBV2 to TRBJ2-3, with a tentative D call TRBD2 (6 bases). The length of the CDR3 is 14 residues. Trimming took 7 bases from V and 6 from J, leaving 17 bases between them. Germline V gene sequence: CDR1 SNHLY, CDR2 FYNNEI. The CDR3 nucleotides are TGTGCCAGCAAGGGACTGGGGGTTTTTGATACGCAGTATTTT. Amino acid sequence: CASKGLGVFDTQYF.

J is TRBJ2-7 and V is TRBV7-9, with a tentative D call TRBD2 (7 bases). Germline V gives CDR1 SEHNR, CDR2 FQNEAQ (reference sequence). The CDR3 is 15 residues long. V shed 1 base and J shed 2 bases, with 12 bases lying between them. In DNA, the CDR3 is TGTGCCAGCAGCTTAGTCGCGGGGGCAGCCTACGAGCAGTACTTC. It translates to CASSLVAGAAYEQYF.

The genes are TRBV10-2 and TRBJ1-2; maybe TRBD1 (6 bases). The V end lost 8 bases, the J end lost 0 bases, and 19 bases lay between the germline ends. Per the germline V gene, CDR1 is WSHSY and CDR2 is SAAADI. The CDR3 is made up of 16 amino acids. The CDR3 protein is CASQYQDSRTNYGYTF. CDR3 sequence (DNA): TGCGCCAGCCAATACCAGGACAGTCGGACTAACTATGGCTACACCTTC.

This sequence joins TRBV6-5 and TRBJ2-7; TRBD1 is a possible D gene (5 bases). This CDR3 contains 14 residues. Trimming took off 6 bases at V and 9 bases at J, with 21 bases between the two ends. The germline V gene encodes CDR1 MNHEY and CDR2 SVGAGI. This CDR3 reads CASRRQRNLRVQYF. Here the CDR3 DNA reads TGTGCCAGCAGGAGACAGAGGAACCTACGCGTGCAGTACTTC.

The chain links TRBV7-8 to TRBJ1-2; D not resolved. CDR1 SGHVS and CDR2 FQNEAQ come from the germline V gene. The CDR3 contains 13 residues. V shed 5 bases and J shed 3 bases, with 10 bases lying between them. The CDR3 here is CASSLLEHYGYTF. For the CDR3, the DNA is TGTGCCAGCAGCCTCCTGGAACACTATGGCTACACCTTC. Full variable domain (missing parts from reference TRBV7-8 and TRBJ1-2): GAGVSQSPRYKVAKRGQDVALRCDPISGHVSLFWYQQALGQGPEFLTYFQNEAQLDKSGLPSDRFFAERPEGSVSTLKIQRTQQEDSAVYLCASSLLEHYGYTFGSGTRLTVV.

This chain links TRBV6-5 with TRBJ1-1, with 8 bases matching TRBD1. CDR1 and CDR2 (germline): MNHEY, SVGAGI. V was clipped by 6 bases and J by 4 bases; unmatched bases: 4. The CDR3 loop spans 13 amino acids. The CDR3, as DNA: TGTGCCAGCAGACCTACAGGGGGCACTGAAGCTTTCTTT. Translating gives CASRPTGGTEAFF.

The genes are TRBV4-2 and TRBJ1-2; 12 bases map to TRBD1. The length of the CDR3 is 16 residues. V was pared by 4 bases and J by 3 bases, with 6 bases of the junction left unmatched. Germline lookup yields CDR1 LGHNA and CDR2 YNFKEQ. This CDR3 is CASSLPGQGADYGYTF. The CDR3 DNA reads TGTGCCAGCAGCCTCCCGGGACAGGGGGCGGACTATGGCTACACCTTC.